The present T cell receptor (beta chain) was sequenced within a study of cytomegalovirus exposure and HLA in healthy donors. While unrecorded immune exposures were likely, the donors were nominally healthy when sampled. The PCR used 60 Vbeta and 13 Jbeta primers. Profiling relied on immunoSEQ multiplex PCR, and the TCRdb table lists in-frame clones only, not all of them. Found here are fewer than 200,000 clones, roughly 70% of them singletons; the top ten hold over 1.2%. Germline V gene lookup returns CDR1 SNHLY and CDR2 FYNNEI. The CDR3 length is 11 residues. V was shortened by 7 bases and J by 7 bases, with 8 bases between the two germline ends. Study-level findings and limits: Some TCR beta chains (164 of them) were listed as cytomegalovirus-associated. A cluster of highly shared sequence variants was likely a sequencing artifact.

This clone was picked up a small number of times. The antigen remains unidentified. Sequenced material: PBMCs. The TCR was taken from a girl aged 5-17 years in good health and CMV-seronegative. The chain joins TRBV2 to TRBJ2-1; the D is unclear. The CDR3 DNA follows: TGTGCCAGCAACAGATGGAATGAGCAGTTCTTC. Protein product: CASNRWNEQFF.